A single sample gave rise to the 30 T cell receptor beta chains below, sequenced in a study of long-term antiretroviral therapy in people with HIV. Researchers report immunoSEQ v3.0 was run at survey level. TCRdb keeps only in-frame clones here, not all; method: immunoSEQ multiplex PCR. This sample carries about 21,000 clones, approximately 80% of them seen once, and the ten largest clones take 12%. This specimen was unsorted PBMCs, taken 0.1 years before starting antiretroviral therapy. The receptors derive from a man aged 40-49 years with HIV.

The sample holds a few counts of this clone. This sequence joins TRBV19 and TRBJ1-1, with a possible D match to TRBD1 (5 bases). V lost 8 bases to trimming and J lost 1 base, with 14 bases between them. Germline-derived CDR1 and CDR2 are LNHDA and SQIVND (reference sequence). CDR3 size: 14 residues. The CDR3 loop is CASVQWGSNTEAFF. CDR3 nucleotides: TGTGCCAGTGTCCAATGGGGGTCGAACACTGAAGCTTTCTTT.

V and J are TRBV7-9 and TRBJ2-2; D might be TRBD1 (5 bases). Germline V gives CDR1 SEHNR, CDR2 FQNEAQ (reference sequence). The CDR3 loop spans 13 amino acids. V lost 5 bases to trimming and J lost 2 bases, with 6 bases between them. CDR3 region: CASSRGNTGELFF. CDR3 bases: TGTGCCAGCAGCAGGGGTAACACCGGGGAGCTGTTTTTT. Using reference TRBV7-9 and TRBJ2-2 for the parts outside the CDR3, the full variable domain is DTGVSQNPRHKITKRGQNVTFRCDPISEHNRLYWYRQTLGQGPEFLTYFQNEAQLEKSRLLSDRFSAERPKGSFSTLEIQRTEQGDSAMYLCASSRGNTGELFFGEGSRLTVL.

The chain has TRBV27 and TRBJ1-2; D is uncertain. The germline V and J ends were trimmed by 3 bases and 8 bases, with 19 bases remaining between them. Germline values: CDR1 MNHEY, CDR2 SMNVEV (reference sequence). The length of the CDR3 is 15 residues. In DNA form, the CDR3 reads TGTGCCAGCAGTTTCAATCTCCGGAAAACGTCAGGCTACACCTTC. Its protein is CASSFNLRKTSGYTF.

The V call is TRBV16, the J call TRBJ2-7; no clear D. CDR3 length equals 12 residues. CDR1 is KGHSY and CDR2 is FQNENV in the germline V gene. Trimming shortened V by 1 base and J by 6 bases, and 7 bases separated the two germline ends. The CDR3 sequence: CASSQYNVEQYF. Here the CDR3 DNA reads TGTGCCAGCAGCCAATATAATGTCGAGCAGTACTTC.

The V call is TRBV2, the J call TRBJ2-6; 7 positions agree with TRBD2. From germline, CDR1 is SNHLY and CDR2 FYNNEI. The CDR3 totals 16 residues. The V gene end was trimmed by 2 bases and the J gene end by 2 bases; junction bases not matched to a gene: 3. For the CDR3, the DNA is TGTGCCAGCAGTGAACAGGCGGGGGCTGGGGCCAACGTCCTGACTTTC. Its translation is CASSEQAGAGANVLTF.

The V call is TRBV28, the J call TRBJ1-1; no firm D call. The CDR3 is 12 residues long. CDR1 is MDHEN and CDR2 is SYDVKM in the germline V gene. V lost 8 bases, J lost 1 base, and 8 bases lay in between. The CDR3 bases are TGTGCCAGCTGGGAGGGGAACACTGAAGCTTTCTTT. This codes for CASWEGNTEAFF.

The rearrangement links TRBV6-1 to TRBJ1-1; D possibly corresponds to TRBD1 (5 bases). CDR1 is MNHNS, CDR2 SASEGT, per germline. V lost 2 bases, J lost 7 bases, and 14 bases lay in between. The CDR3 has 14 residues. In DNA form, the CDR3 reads TGTGCCAGCAGTGAATCCGCAGGGCGACTTGAAGCTTTCTTT. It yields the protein CASSESAGRLEAFF.

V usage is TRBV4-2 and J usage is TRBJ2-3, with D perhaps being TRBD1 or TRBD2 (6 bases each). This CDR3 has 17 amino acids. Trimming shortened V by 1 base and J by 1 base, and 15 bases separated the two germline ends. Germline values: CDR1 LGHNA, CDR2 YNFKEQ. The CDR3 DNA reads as TGTGCCAGCAGCCAAGTCTCCGGGGGCTTACGCACAGATACGCAGTATTTT. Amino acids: CASSQVSGGLRTDTQYF.

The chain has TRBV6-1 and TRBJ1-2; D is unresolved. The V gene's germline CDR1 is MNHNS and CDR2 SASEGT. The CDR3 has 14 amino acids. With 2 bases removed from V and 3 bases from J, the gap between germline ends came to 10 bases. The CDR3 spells CASSENGPDYGYTF. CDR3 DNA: TGTGCCAGCAGTGAAAATGGCCCCGACTATGGCTACACCTTC.

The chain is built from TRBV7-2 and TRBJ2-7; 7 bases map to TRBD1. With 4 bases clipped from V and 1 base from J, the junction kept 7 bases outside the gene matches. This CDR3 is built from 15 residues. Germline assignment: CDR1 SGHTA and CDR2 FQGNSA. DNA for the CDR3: TGTGCCAGCAGCTCTTTTGGGACAGCGTCCTACGAGCAGTACTTC. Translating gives CASSSFGTASYEQYF.

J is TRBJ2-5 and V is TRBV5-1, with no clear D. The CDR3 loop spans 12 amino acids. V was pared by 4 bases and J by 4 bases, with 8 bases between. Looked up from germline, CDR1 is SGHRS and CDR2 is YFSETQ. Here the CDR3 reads CASSRPGETQYF. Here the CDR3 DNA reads TGCGCCAGCAGCCGACCGGGAGAGACCCAGTACTTC.

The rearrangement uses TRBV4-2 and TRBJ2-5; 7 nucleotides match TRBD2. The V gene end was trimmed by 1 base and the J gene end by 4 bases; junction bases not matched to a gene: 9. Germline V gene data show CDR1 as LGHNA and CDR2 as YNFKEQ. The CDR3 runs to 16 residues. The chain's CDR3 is CASSQGPGLVGETQYF. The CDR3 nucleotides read TGTGCCAGCAGCCAAGGACCCGGACTAGTAGGAGAGACCCAGTACTTC.

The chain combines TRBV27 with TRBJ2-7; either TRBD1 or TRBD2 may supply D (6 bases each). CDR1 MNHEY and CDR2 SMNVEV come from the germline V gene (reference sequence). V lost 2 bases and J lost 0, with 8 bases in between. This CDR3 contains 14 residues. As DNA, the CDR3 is TGTGCCAGCAGTTTAAGGGGGGTCTCCTACGAGCAGTACTTC. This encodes CASSLRGVSYEQYF.

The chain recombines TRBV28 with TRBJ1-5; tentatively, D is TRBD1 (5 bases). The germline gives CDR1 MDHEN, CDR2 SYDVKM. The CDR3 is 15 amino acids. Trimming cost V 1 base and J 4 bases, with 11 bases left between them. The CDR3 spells CASSLSGRDNQPQHF. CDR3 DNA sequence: TGTGCCAGCAGTTTATCAGGGAGAGATAATCAGCCCCAGCATTTT.

The CDR3 nucleotides read TGCAGTGCTCCCTTTCTCGGGGAGCTGTTTTTT. Amino acid sequence: CSAPFLGELFF. The chain links TRBV20-1 to TRBJ2-2; no firm D call. CDR3 length: 11 amino acids. With 5 bases removed from V and 7 bases from J, the gap between germline ends came to 8 bases. Germline V lookup: CDR1 DFQATT, CDR2 SNEGSKA (reference sequence).

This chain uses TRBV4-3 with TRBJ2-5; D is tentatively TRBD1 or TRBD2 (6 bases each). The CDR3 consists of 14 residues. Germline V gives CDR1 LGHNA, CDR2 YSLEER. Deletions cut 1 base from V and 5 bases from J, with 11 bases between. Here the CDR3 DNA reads TGCGCCAGCAGCCAAGGGGGGGCACGGGAGACCCAGTACTTC. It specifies CASSQGGARETQYF.

Written as DNA, the CDR3 is TGTGCCAGCAGGAGGACGGCCGCCAAAAACATTCAGTACTTC. Its translation is CASRRTAAKNIQYF. V is TRBV28 and J is TRBJ2-4; D is uncertain. The V end lost 6 bases, the J end lost 1 base, and 10 bases lay between the germline ends. The CDR3 length is 14 residues. CDR1 MDHEN and CDR2 SYDVKM come from the germline V gene.

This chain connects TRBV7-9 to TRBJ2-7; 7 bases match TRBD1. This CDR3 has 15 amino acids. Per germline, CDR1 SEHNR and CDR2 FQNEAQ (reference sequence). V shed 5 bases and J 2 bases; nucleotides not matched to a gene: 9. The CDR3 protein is CASSPQQGIAYEQYF. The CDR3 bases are TGTGCCAGCAGCCCGCAACAGGGGATAGCCTACGAGCAGTACTTC.

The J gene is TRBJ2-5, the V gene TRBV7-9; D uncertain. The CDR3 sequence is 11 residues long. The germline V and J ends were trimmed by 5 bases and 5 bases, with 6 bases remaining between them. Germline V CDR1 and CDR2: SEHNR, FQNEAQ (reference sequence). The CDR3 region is CASSPRETQYF. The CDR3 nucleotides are TGTGCCAGCAGCCCCCGGGAGACCCAGTACTTC. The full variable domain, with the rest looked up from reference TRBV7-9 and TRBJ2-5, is DTGVSQNPRHKITKRGQNVTFRCDPISEHNRLYWYRQTLGQGPEFLTYFQNEAQLEKSRLLSDRFSAERPKGSFSTLEIQRTEQGDSAMYLCASSPRETQYFGPGTRLLVL.

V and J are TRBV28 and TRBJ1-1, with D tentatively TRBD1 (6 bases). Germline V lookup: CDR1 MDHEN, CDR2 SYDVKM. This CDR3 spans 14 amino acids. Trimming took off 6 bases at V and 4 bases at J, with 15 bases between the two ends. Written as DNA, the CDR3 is TGTGCCAGCAGCCTCGGAGGACAGACCACTGAAGCTTTCTTT. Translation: CASSLGGQTTEAFF.

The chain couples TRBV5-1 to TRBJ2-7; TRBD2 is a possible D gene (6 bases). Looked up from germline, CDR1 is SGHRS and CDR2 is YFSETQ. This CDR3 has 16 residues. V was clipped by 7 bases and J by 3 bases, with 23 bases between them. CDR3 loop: CASSGTQAGGIYEQYF. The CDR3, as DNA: TGCGCCAGCTCGGGGACCCAAGCGGGCGGCATCTACGAGCAGTACTTC.

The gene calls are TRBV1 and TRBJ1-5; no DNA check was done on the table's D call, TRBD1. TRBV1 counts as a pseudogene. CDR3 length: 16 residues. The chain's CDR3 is CTSSHLGGQGHQPQHF. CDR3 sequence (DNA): TGCACCAGCAGCCATCTAGGGGGACAGGGTCATCAGCCCCAGCATTTT.

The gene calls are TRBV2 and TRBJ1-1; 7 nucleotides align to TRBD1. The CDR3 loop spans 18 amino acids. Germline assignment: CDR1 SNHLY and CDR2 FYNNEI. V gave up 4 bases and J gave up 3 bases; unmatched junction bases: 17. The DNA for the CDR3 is TGTGCCAGCAGTGTGGGCAGGGGGAAAACGCGCCGCCACACTGAAGCTTTCTTT. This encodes CASSVGRGKTRRHTEAFF.

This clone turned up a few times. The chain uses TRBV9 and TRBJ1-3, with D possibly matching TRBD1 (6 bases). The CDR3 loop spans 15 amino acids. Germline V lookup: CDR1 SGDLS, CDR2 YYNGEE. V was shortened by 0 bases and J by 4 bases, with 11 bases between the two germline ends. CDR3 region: CASSVGAGAGNTIYF. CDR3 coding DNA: TGTGCCAGCAGCGTAGGGGCAGGGGCCGGAAACACCATATATTTT.

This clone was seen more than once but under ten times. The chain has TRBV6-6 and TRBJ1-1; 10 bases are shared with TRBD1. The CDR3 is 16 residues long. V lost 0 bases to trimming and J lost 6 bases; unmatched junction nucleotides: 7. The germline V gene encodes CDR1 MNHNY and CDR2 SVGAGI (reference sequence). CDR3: CASSYSGGQGYAEAFF. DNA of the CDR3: TGTGCCAGCAGTTACTCGGGGGGACAGGGGTACGCTGAAGCTTTCTTT.

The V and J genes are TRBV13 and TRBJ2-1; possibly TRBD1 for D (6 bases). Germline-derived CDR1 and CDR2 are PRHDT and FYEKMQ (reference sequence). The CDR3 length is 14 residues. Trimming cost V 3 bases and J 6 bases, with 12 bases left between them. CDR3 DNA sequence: TGTGCCAGCAGCTTCGGGAACAGGGCCAATGAGCAGTTCTTC. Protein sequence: CASSFGNRANEQFF.

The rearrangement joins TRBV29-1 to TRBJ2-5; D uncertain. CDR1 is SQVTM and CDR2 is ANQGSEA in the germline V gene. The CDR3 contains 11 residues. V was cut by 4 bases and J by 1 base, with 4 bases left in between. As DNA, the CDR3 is TGCAGCGTTGCCCCCCAAGAGACCCAGTACTTC. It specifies CSVAPQETQYF.

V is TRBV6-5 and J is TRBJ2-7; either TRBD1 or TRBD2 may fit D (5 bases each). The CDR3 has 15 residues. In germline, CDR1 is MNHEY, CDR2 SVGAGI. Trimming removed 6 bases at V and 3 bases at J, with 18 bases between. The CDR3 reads CASSRDGTANYEQYF. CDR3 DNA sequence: TGTGCCAGCAGCAGAGACGGGACCGCGAACTACGAGCAGTACTTC.

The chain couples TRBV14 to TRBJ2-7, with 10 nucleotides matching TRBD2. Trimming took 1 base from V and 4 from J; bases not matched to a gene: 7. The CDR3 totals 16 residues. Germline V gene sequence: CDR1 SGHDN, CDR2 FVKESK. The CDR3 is CASSQGALAGLYEQYF. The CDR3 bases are TGTGCCAGCAGCCAAGGGGCACTAGCGGGGCTGTACGAGCAGTACTTC.

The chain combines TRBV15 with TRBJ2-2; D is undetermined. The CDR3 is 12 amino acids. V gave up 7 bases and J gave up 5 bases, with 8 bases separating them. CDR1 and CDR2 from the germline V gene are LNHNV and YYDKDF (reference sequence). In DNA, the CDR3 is TGTGCCACCACCAAGCGAACCGGGGAGCTGTTTTTT. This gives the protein CATTKRTGELFF.